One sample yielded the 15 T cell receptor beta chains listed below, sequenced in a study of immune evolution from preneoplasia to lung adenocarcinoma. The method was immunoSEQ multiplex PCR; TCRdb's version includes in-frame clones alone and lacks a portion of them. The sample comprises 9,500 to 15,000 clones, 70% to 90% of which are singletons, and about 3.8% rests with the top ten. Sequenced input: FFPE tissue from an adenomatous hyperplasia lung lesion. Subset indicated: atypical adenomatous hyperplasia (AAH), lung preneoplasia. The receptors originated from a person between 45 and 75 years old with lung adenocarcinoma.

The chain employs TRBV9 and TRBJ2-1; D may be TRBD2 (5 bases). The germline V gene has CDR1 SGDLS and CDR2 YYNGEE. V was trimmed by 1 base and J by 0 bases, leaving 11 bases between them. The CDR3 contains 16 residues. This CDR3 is CASSVSGGLSYNEQFF. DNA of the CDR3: TGTGCCAGCAGCGTATCTGGAGGCCTCTCCTACAATGAGCAGTTCTTC.

CDR3: CASSLVGRPDNEQFF. The CDR3 coding sequence is TGTGCCAGCAGCTTGGTCGGACGACCGGACAATGAGCAGTTCTTC. The V and J genes are TRBV5-6 and TRBJ2-1; D not resolved. The CDR3 contains 15 residues. The V end was cut by 0 bases, the J end by 5 bases, with 12 bases between. Germline V lookup: CDR1 SGHDT, CDR2 YYEEEE.

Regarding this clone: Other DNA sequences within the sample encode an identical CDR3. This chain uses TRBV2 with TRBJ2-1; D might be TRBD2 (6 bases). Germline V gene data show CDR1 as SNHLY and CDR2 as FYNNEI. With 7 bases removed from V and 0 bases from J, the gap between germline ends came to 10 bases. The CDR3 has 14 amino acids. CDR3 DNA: TGTGCCAGCAATCCGGGACTCTCCTACAATGAGCAGTTCTTC. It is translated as CASNPGLSYNEQFF.

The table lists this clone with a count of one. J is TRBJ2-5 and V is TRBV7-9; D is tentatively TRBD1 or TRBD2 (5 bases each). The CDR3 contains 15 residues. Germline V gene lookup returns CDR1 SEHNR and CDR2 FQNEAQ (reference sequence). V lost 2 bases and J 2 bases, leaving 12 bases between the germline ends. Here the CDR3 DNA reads TGTGCCAGCAGCTTAACCACAGGAGGACAAGAGACCCAGTACTTC. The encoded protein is CASSLTTGGQETQYF.

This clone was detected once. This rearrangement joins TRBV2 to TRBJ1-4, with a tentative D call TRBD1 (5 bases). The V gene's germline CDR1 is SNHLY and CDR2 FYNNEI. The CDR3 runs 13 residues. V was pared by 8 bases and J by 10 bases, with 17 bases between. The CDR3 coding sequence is TGTGCCAGCTCCGGGACTGGTAGGGTAAAACTGTTTTTT. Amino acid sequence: CASSGTGRVKLFF.

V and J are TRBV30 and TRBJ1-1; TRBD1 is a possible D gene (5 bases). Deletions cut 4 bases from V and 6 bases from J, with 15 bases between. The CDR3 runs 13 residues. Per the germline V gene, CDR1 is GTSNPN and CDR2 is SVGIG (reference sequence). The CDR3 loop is CAWKDKGSSEAFF. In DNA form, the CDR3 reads TGTGCCTGGAAGGACAAGGGGAGTTCTGAAGCTTTCTTT.

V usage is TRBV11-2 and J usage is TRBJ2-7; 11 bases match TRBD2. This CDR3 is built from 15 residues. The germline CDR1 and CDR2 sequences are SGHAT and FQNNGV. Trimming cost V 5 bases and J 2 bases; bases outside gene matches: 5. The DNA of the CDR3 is TGTGCCAGCAGCATCCCGGGACTAGCGGCCTACGAGCAGTACTTC. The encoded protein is CASSIPGLAAYEQYF.

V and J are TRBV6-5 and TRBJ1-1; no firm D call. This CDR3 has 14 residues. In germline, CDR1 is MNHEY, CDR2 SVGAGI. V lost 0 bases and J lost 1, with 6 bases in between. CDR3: CASSYSARNTEAFF. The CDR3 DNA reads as TGTGCCAGCAGTTACTCGGCTAGGAACACTGAAGCTTTCTTT.

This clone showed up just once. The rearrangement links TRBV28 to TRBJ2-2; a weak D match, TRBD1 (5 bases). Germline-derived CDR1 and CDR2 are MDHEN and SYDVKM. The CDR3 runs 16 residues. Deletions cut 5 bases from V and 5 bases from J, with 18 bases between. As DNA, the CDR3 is TGTGCCAGCAGTCCACGACAGTCTTTAGGGACCGGGGAGCTGTTTTTT. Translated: CASSPRQSLGTGELFF.

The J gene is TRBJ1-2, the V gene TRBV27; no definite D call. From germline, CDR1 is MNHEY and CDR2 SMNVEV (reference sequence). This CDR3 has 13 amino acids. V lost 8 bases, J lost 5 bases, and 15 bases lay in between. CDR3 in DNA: TGTGCCAGCGCGAGGAGTGAAAATTATGGCTACACCTTC. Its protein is CASARSENYGYTF.

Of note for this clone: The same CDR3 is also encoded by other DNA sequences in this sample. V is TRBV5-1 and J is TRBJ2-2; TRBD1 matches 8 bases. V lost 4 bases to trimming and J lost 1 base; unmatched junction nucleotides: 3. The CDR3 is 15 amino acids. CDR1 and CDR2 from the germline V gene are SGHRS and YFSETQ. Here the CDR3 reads CASSTGQGNTGELFF. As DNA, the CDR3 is TGCGCCAGCAGCACAGGACAGGGGAACACCGGGGAGCTGTTTTTT.

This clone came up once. DNA for the CDR3: TGTGCCAGCAGTGAGGGGACAGGGGGCAATTCACCCCTCCACTTT. It translates to CASSEGTGGNSPLHF. The V call is TRBV6-1, the J call TRBJ1-6; the match to TRBD1 covers 12 bases. The junction had 1 base not matched to a gene; V was cut back by 3 bases and J by 7 bases. Per the germline V gene, CDR1 is MNHNS and CDR2 is SASEGT. This CDR3 has 15 residues.

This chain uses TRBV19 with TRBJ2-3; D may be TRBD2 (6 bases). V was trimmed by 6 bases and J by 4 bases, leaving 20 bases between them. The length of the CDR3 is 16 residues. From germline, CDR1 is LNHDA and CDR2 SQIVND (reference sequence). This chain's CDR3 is CASRNPGTLGADTQYF. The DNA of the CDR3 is TGTGCCAGTAGGAACCCCGGGACTCTCGGGGCAGATACGCAGTATTTT.

DNA for the CDR3: TGTGCCAGCAGTGTCTCCCAGGGGACCGGGGAGCTGTTTTTT. It specifies CASSVSQGTGELFF. J is TRBJ2-2 and V is TRBV6-1; TRBD1 is a possible D gene (6 bases). The germline V and J ends were trimmed by 4 bases and 5 bases, with 11 bases remaining between them. Per germline, CDR1 MNHNS and CDR2 SASEGT. This CDR3 is 14 amino acids long.

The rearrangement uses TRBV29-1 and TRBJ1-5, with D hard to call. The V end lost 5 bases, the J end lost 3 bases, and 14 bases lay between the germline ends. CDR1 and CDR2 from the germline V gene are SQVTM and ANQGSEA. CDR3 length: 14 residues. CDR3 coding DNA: TGCAGCGTTATGGACGGGGAATACAATCAGCCCCAGCATTTT. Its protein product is CSVMDGEYNQPQHF.